Sequencing of this T cell receptor (beta chain) was carried out in a study of Ad26.COV2.S vaccination and SARS-CoV-2 variants. Turning to the study itself: The Ad26.COV2.S arm of the COV1001 trial was where the donor was placed. Ad26.COV2.S shots went into the muscle once or twice, 56 days apart.

The repertoire was sequenced with immunoSEQ multiplex PCR; TCRdb's copy has only in-frame clones and lacks some. Of about 450,000 clones detected, approximately 89% appear once; the ten largest clones hold about 2.4%. The treatment here: approximately 18 received Ad26.COV2.S at low or high dose, single or two shots; roughly 5 received placebo; per-sample allocation not given. On day 63 after the first injection, vaccine and placebo recipients gave samples. This Boston cohort included adults aged 18-55 years. General study points: Analyses of TCR breadth and depth may have underestimated total T cell responses.

About this clone itself: The antigen remains undetermined.

J was trimmed by 3 bases and V by 5 bases; bases with no gene match: 10. This CDR3 contains 15 residues. Germline CDR1 is MDHEN and CDR2 is SYDVKM. V gene TRBV28 combines with J gene TRBJ2-7; 7 positions agree with TRBD1. The sample was peripheral blood, taken in a trial of Ad26.COV2.S vaccine versus placebo. The clonotype comes from a person between 18 and 59 years old who received the Ad26.COV2.S COVID-19 vaccine or a placebo. The CDR3 here is CASSTYGQAGYEQYF. In DNA, the CDR3 is TGTGCCAGCAGTACCTACGGACAGGCGGGCTACGAGCAGTACTTC.